The 24 T cell receptor beta chains reported below all come from one sample, sequenced in a study of CD8 T cells in ankylosing spondylitis. TCRdb used MiXCR to reprocess the 5' RACE reads, holding one entry per CDR3 protein. The sample includes approximately 200,000 distinct CDR3 sequences, 10% to 15% of them seen just once. The source material was blood, either unsorted or a sorted T cell fraction (not recorded which). The receptor set was obtained from a male donor with ankylosing spondylitis or in good health (not recorded which).

This chain joins TRBV5-5 and TRBJ2-1, with D possibly TRBD2 on 5 matching bases. The CDR3 runs to 16 residues. V lost 4 bases and J lost 0, with 14 bases in between. The germline CDR1 and CDR2 sequences are SGHKS and YYEKEE (reference sequence). The CDR3 DNA sequence: TGTGCCAGCAGCCGACCTGTCGGGGACTCCTACAATGAGCAGTTCTTC. Protein: CASSRPVGDSYNEQFF.

This clonotype was observed many times. V is TRBV4-2 and J is TRBJ2-2; perhaps TRBD2 as D (6 bases). Germline CDR1 LGHNA, CDR2 YNFKEQ. This CDR3 has 15 residues. V was cut by 0 bases and J by 5 bases, with 10 bases left in between. CDR3 nucleotide sequence: TGTGCCAGCAGCCAAGAGATCGGGGGAACCGGGGAGCTGTTTTTT. Protein sequence: CASSQEIGGTGELFF.

This clonotype was counted a few times. The CDR3 reads CASSFSGNSYEQYF. DNA for the CDR3: TGTGCCAGCAGTTTTAGCGGGAACTCCTACGAGCAGTACTTC. The rearrangement links TRBV27 to TRBJ2-7; 8 bases fit TRBD2. CDR3 length: 14 amino acids. The J segment lost 0 bases and the V segment lost 3 bases, leaving 1 base of the junction unmatched. Germline V gene lookup returns CDR1 MNHEY and CDR2 SMNVEV (reference sequence).

This clonotype was recorded at least ten times. This sequence joins TRBV29-1 and TRBJ2-7; D not certain. V was pared by 1 base and J by 5 bases, with 15 bases between. The CDR3 contains 14 residues. Germline V gene sequence: CDR1 SQVTM, CDR2 ANQGSEA. CDR3 sequence (DNA): TGCAGCGTTGAAGCAGGTGGGGTGTCCCACGAGCAGTACTTC. It encodes CSVEAGGVSHEQYF.

The gene calls are TRBV7-8 and TRBJ2-1; 7 bases fit TRBD1. CDR3 length: 16 amino acids. J was trimmed by 7 bases and V by 1 base; bases with no gene match: 10. In germline, CDR1 is SGHVS, CDR2 FQNEAQ. CDR3 sequence (DNA): TGTGCCAGCAGCTTAGGGCGACAGGGCTCGGGTAATGAGCAGTTCTTC. Protein sequence: CASSLGRQGSGNEQFF.

This clonotype turned up a few times. The chain has TRBV29-1 and TRBJ2-1, with a possible D match to TRBD2 (6 bases). Trimming pared 1 base from V and 2 bases from J, leaving 9 bases between. Germline CDR1 and CDR2: SQVTM and ANQGSEA. The CDR3 runs 14 residues. CDR3: CSVEGGNTYNEQFF. The CDR3 DNA reads as TGCAGCGTTGAAGGCGGGAATACCTACAATGAGCAGTTCTTC.

This clonotype was seen a few times. The V and J genes are TRBV7-9 and TRBJ1-2; D gene ambiguous. V was pared by 4 bases and J by 4 bases, with 16 bases between. The CDR3 runs to 15 residues. Per the germline V gene, CDR1 is SEHNR and CDR2 is FQNEAQ (reference sequence). CDR3 in amino acids: CASSSDGVKVYGYTF. CDR3 sequence (DNA): TGTGCCAGCAGCTCTGATGGGGTAAAAGTCTATGGCTACACCTTC.

This chain uses TRBV29-1 with TRBJ1-1; 7 nucleotides agree with TRBD1. This CDR3 has 11 residues. In germline, CDR1 is SQVTM, CDR2 ANQGSEA. Trimming took 5 bases from V and 6 from J; bases not matched to a gene: 3. CDR3 sequence reads: CSVHRGPEAFF. In DNA, the CDR3 is TGCAGCGTTCACAGGGGACCTGAAGCTTTCTTT.

The chain employs TRBV2 and TRBJ1-2; perhaps TRBD1 as D (6 bases). The CDR3 sequence is 14 residues long. Deletions cut 5 bases from V and 6 bases from J, with 16 bases between. Germline V gene sequence: CDR1 SNHLY, CDR2 FYNNEI. CDR3 residues: CASSLGTTFNGYTF. CDR3 DNA: TGTGCCAGCAGTTTAGGGACAACCTTTAATGGCTACACCTTC.

The genes are TRBV2 and TRBJ2-7, with D unclear. The CDR3 contains 10 residues. In germline, CDR1 is SNHLY, CDR2 FYNNEI. Trimming removed 8 bases at V and 3 bases at J, with 5 bases between. The CDR3: CASQNYEQYF. The CDR3 nucleotides are TGTGCCAGCCAAAACTACGAGCAGTACTTC.

The table lists this clonotype with many counts. The gene calls are TRBV4-1 and TRBJ2-2, with D uncertain. Germline V lookup: CDR1 MGHRA, CDR2 YSYEKL. Trimming removed 4 bases at V and 5 bases at J, with 5 bases between. CDR3 length equals 12 residues. The CDR3 DNA is TGCGCCAGCAGCCCCTTAACCGGGGAGCTGTTTTTT. Residues: CASSPLTGELFF.

J is TRBJ1-1 and V is TRBV7-6; D remains unclear. The CDR3 covers 13 residues. Germline CDR1 is SGHVS and CDR2 is FNYEAQ. The V gene lost 7 bases and the J gene lost 4 bases, with 13 bases spanning the gap. CDR3 nucleotide sequence: TGTGCCAGCACCTTCGGGCGCGGCACTGAAGCTTTCTTT. It is translated as CASTFGRGTEAFF.

This clonotype has more than one count but fewer than ten. The V gene is TRBV21-1, the J gene TRBJ2-1. TRBV21-1 is listed as a pseudogene. The CDR3 covers 15 residues. The CDR3 loop is CAYSVERITYNEQFF. CDR3 bases: TGTGCCTACAGTGTGGAGAGAATCACCTACAATGAGCAGTTCTTC.

This chain joins TRBV11-2 and TRBJ2-3; 14 nucleotides line up with TRBD2. Germline V lookup: CDR1 SGHAT, CDR2 FQNNGV. This CDR3 spans 18 amino acids. V gave up 5 bases and J gave up 0 bases; unmatched junction bases: 7. DNA of the CDR3: TGTGCCAGCAGCCTGGGGACTAGCGGGGGCCTTAGCACAGATACGCAGTATTTT. Its protein product is CASSLGTSGGLSTDTQYF.

This clonotype was counted ten times or more. The rearrangement joins TRBV6-2 or TRBV6-3 to TRBJ2-1; 12 bases align to TRBD2. V gave up 5 bases and J gave up 3 bases; unmatched junction bases: 2. This CDR3 contains 15 residues. Germline V gives CDR1 MNHEY, CDR2 SVGEGT. CDR3 sequence reads: CASSLAGGLYNEQFF. CDR3 DNA sequence: TGTGCCAGCAGTCTAGCGGGGGGGCTCTACAATGAGCAGTTCTTC.

The chain carries TRBV5-5 and TRBJ2-7; 7 positions agree with TRBD2. V trimming: 1 base; J trimming: 5 bases; junction bases outside the gene matches: 3. The CDR3 extends over 13 amino acids. Per the germline V gene, CDR1 is SGHKS and CDR2 is YYEKEE (reference sequence). The CDR3 nucleotides read TGTGCCAGCAGCTTGTCTAGCGGACACGAGCAGTACTTC. It is translated as CASSLSSGHEQYF.

The chain employs TRBV6-1 and TRBJ2-2; 15 bases align to TRBD2. This CDR3 has 17 amino acids. The germline CDR1 and CDR2 sequences are MNHNS and SASEGT. The J segment lost 6 bases and the V segment lost 6 bases, leaving 8 bases of the junction unmatched. CDR3 sequence: CASSHGLAGGWAGELFF. CDR3 in DNA: TGTGCCAGCAGCCACGGACTAGCGGGAGGGTGGGCCGGGGAGCTGTTTTTT.

This clonotype came up many times. The chain employs TRBV5-1 and TRBJ2-2; D is unclear. Germline V lookup: CDR1 SGHRS, CDR2 YFSETQ. V lost 2 bases and J lost 0, with 11 bases in between. The CDR3 contains 16 residues. CDR3 in amino acids: CASSFLADPNTGELFF. In DNA, the CDR3 is TGCGCCAGCAGCTTTCTGGCGGACCCGAACACCGGGGAGCTGTTTTTT.

This clonotype was seen at least ten times. The chain has TRBV4-2 and TRBJ2-5; D unresolved. The germline V gene has CDR1 LGHNA and CDR2 YNFKEQ. V lost 1 base to trimming and J lost 3 bases, with 6 bases between them. The CDR3 loop spans 13 amino acids. The CDR3 bases are TGTGCCAGCAGCCAAGTTGGGGAAGAGACCCAGTACTTC. Amino acids: CASSQVGEETQYF.

This clonotype was detected ten times or more. The chain recombines TRBV5-1 with TRBJ2-3, with D perhaps being TRBD1 or TRBD2 (5 bases each). The CDR3 contains 14 residues. Per the germline V gene, CDR1 is SGHRS and CDR2 is YFSETQ. V dropped 3 bases and J dropped 5 bases, with 13 bases sitting between them. CDR3 protein: CASSSGAWGDTQYF. The CDR3 DNA reads as TGCGCCAGCAGCTCCGGGGCCTGGGGAGATACGCAGTATTTT.

This clonotype was recorded at least ten times. The CDR3 reads CASSHSGTNTGELFF. The CDR3 DNA follows: TGCGCCAGCAGCCATAGCGGGACGAACACCGGGGAGCTGTTTTTT. This chain joins TRBV4-1 and TRBJ2-2; 8 bases are shared with TRBD2. V shed 3 bases, J shed 0 bases, and the junction held 0 bases outside the gene matches. The CDR3 is 15 amino acids. CDR1 MGHRA and CDR2 YSYEKL come from the germline V gene.

The sample holds a few counts of this clonotype. The rearrangement joins TRBV12-3 or TRBV12-4 to TRBJ1-1; no reliable D call. The length of the CDR3 is 13 residues. V was clipped by 6 bases and J by 11 bases, with 19 bases between them. The CDR3 region is CASSLQPAGEAFF. DNA of the CDR3: TGTGCCAGCAGCCTCCAACCGGCCGGCGAGGCTTTCTTT.

This clonotype was counted ten times or more. CDR3 nucleotide sequence: TGTGCCAGCAGCTATACTCGGTCCCATGAGCAGTTCTTC. Protein: CASSYTRSHEQFF. The genes are TRBV13 and TRBJ2-1; D gene ambiguous. The germline V gene encodes CDR1 PRHDT and CDR2 FYEKMQ (reference sequence). This CDR3 has 13 residues. The ends were cut back, 4 bases at V and 8 bases at J, with 12 bases in the middle.

This clonotype turned up a few times. The V and J genes are TRBV28 and TRBJ2-5; D might be TRBD2 (5 bases). The CDR3 totals 18 residues. Germline V gene data show CDR1 as MDHEN and CDR2 as SYDVKM. V gave up 1 base and J gave up 2 bases, with 20 bases separating them. CDR3 bases: TGTGCCAGCAGTTTATCCCCGGAGGAGTACTCACTTCAAGAGACCCAGTACTTC. This translates into CASSLSPEEYSLQETQYF.